This T cell receptor beta chain was recovered during a study of T cells in Graves' hyperthyroidism and ophthalmopathy. General study points: Most expanded thyroid clonotypes above 0.001 recurred in blood.

The source material, RNA transcripts, was used to amplify TCR beta CDR3 regions. With the HTBI primer set, the TCR CDR3 went through a first round of RT-PCR. TCRdb recomputed calls from the multiplex PCR reads with MiXCR, one row per CDR3 protein. The sample includes 450,000 to 700,000 distinct CDR3 sequences, 46% of them seen just once. Points on this clonotype: Its cognate antigen is unknown. Its ends do not fully match the called genes, so a read error is possible.

The germline gives CDR1 SGHKS, CDR2 YYEKEE (reference sequence). This CDR3 has 12 amino acids. Sequencing input: peripheral blood or thyroid tissue (not recorded which). The rearrangement links TRBV5-5 to TRBJ2-3; D remains unclear. The clonotype comes from an adult woman with Graves' disease, either hyperthyroidism or ophthalmopathy (not recorded which). CDR3 bases: TGCGCCAGCAGCTCAGAAACAGATACGCAGTATTTT. Encoded protein: CASSSETDTQYF.